The next 29 T cell receptor beta chains were all read from a single sample in a study of CD8 T cells in Susac syndrome. Random hexamers served to reverse transcribe roughly 0.45 to 1 ug RNA. TCRdb re-derived calls from the immunoSEQ multiplex PCR reads in MiXCR, one entry per CDR3 protein. The repertoire holds under 200,000 distinct CDR3 sequences, with around 94% as singletons. Sample: CD4+ T cells from PBMCs. Receptors were obtained from a human donor in good health.

The gene calls are TRBV4-2 and TRBJ1-5; D not resolved. Looked up from germline, CDR1 is LGHNA and CDR2 is YNFKEQ. This CDR3 spans 13 amino acids. Trimming removed 4 bases at V and 6 bases at J, with 10 bases between. The CDR3 loop is CASSRDSGQPQHF. The CDR3 coding sequence is TGTGCCAGCAGCCGTGATAGTGGTCAGCCCCAGCATTTT.

CDR3 bases: TGTGCCAGCAGTTGGGGGTTCCCTGGGGCCAACGTCCTGACTTTC. Residues: CASSWGFPGANVLTF. V and J are TRBV27 and TRBJ2-6, with D perhaps being TRBD1 or TRBD2 (5 bases each). The V gene lost 4 bases and the J gene lost 2 bases, with 9 bases spanning the gap. CDR1 MNHEY and CDR2 SMNVEV come from the germline V gene (reference sequence). The CDR3 sequence is 15 residues long.

This rearrangement joins TRBV5-1 to TRBJ2-3; D possibly corresponds to TRBD1 (5 bases). The CDR3 contains 14 residues. Trimming shortened V by 5 bases and J by 2 bases, and 12 bases separated the two germline ends. Germline V lookup: CDR1 SGHRS, CDR2 YFSETQ. The CDR3 protein is CASRQDGVTDTQYF. CDR3 sequence (DNA): TGCGCCAGCAGACAGGATGGGGTCACAGATACGCAGTATTTT.

The rearrangement joins TRBV7-9 to TRBJ1-1; D might be TRBD1 (5 bases). Germline CDR1 reads SEHNR; CDR2 reads FQNEAQ (reference sequence). The CDR3 totals 13 residues. Trimming cost V 3 bases and J 4 bases, with 9 bases left between them. DNA of the CDR3: TGTGCCAGCAGCTTTTGGGGCCCCACTGAAGCTTTCTTT. It specifies CASSFWGPTEAFF.

The genes are TRBV7-2 and TRBJ2-1; possibly TRBD2 for D (5 bases). Germline CDR1 and CDR2: SGHTA and FQGNSA. Trimming took off 5 bases at V and 7 bases at J, with 15 bases between the two ends. The CDR3 spans 14 residues. CDR3 amino acids: CASSPAGLGNEQFF. The CDR3, as DNA: TGTGCCAGCAGCCCCGCGGGTCTTGGGAATGAGCAGTTCTTC.

V is TRBV9 and J is TRBJ2-7; 10 bases map to TRBD1. CDR3 size: 15 residues. The V and J ends lost 1 base and 7 bases, in that order; junction bases with no gene match: 8. In germline, CDR1 is SGDLS, CDR2 YYNGEE. CDR3 sequence reads: CASSVSGQGEEEQYF. The DNA for the CDR3 is TGTGCCAGCAGCGTATCCGGACAGGGGGAGGAGGAGCAGTACTTC.

This chain connects TRBV27 to TRBJ2-7; D uncertain. Germline V gives CDR1 MNHEY, CDR2 SMNVEV (reference sequence). The CDR3 spans 14 residues. V lost 0 bases, J lost 2 bases, and 8 bases lay in between. Here the CDR3 reads CASSLSRTTYEQYF. CDR3 nucleotides: TGTGCCAGCAGTTTATCGCGGACGACCTACGAGCAGTACTTC.

The chain links TRBV29-1 to TRBJ2-7, with 8 bases aligning to TRBD1. Looked up from germline, CDR1 is SQVTM and CDR2 is ANQGSEA. The V segment lost 4 bases and the J segment 3 bases; nucleotides outside the gene matches: 11. The CDR3 has 15 residues. The DNA for the CDR3 is TGCAGCGTTGCTGGTTGGAAGACAGGGGACTACGAGCAGTACTTC. Its protein is CSVAGWKTGDYEQYF.

The chain joins TRBV7-2 to TRBJ1-2, with 8 bases that match TRBD1. The CDR3 runs to 14 residues. Germline CDR1 is SGHTA and CDR2 is FQGNSA. Germline trimming cut 5 bases from V and 4 bases from J; bases unmatched to any gene: 6. As DNA, the CDR3 is TGTGCCAGCAGCGGACAGGGACTCTCCTATGGCTACACCTTC. Amino acids: CASSGQGLSYGYTF. Based on the CDR3 plus reference TRBV7-2 and TRBJ1-2, the full variable domain is GAGVSQSPSNKVTEKGKDVELRCDPISGHTALYWYRQSLGQGLEFLIYFQGNSAPDKSGLPSDRFSAERTGGSVSTLTIQRTQQEDSAVYLCASSGQGLSYGYTFGSGTRLTVV.

The V gene is TRBV5-6, the J gene TRBJ1-6; D unclear. V lost 0 bases, J lost 14 bases, and 12 bases lay in between. Germline V lookup: CDR1 SGHDT, CDR2 YYEEEE. The CDR3 covers 13 residues. Written as DNA, the CDR3 is TGTGCCAGCAGCTTGGCAACGGTGCCATCCCTCCACTTT. The encoded protein is CASSLATVPSLHF.

The J gene is TRBJ2-3, the V gene TRBV20-1, with a weak D call TRBD1 (6 bases). The V end was cut by 1 base, the J end by 5 bases, with 13 bases between. Germline values: CDR1 DFQATT, CDR2 SNEGSKA (reference sequence). The CDR3 covers 14 residues. The CDR3 DNA is TGCAGTGCTAGAGCTCCGGGACAACTAGATACGCAGTATTTT. Translated: CSARAPGQLDTQYF.

The chain links TRBV20-1 to TRBJ1-1; 8 bases agree with TRBD1. The V segment lost 6 bases and the J segment 1 base; nucleotides outside the gene matches: 7. Germline V gene data show CDR1 as DFQATT and CDR2 as SNEGSKA (reference sequence). This CDR3 spans 14 amino acids. The CDR3 loop reads CSASTGARNTEAFF. The CDR3 DNA follows: TGCAGTGCCTCGACAGGGGCAAGGAACACTGAAGCTTTCTTT.

J is TRBJ2-5 and V is TRBV7-9, with TRBD2 as a possible D gene (5 bases). CDR3 length: 16 amino acids. In germline, CDR1 is SEHNR, CDR2 FQNEAQ (reference sequence). V was shortened by 4 bases and J by 1 base, with 16 bases between the two germline ends. CDR3 DNA: TGTGCCAGCAGCTCTCCTCTAACGGGATCCCAAGAGACCCAGTACTTC. This translates into CASSSPLTGSQETQYF.

The V gene is TRBV20-1, the J gene TRBJ2-1; D ambiguous. V lost 5 bases to trimming and J lost 2 bases, with 4 bases between them. The CDR3 has 11 amino acids. Germline-derived CDR1 and CDR2 are DFQATT and SNEGSKA (reference sequence). CDR3 loop: CSAHAYNEQFF. As DNA, the CDR3 is TGCAGTGCTCACGCCTACAATGAGCAGTTCTTC.

DNA for the CDR3: TGCGCCAGCAGCTTGGTGGGGCAGGACCTATTGGATGAGCAGTTCTTC. Amino acids: CASSLVGQDLLDEQFF. The chain links TRBV5-1 to TRBJ2-1; D is perhaps TRBD1 (5 bases). V lost 0 bases and J 8 bases, leaving 18 bases between the germline ends. Germline V gives CDR1 SGHRS, CDR2 YFSETQ. This CDR3 contains 16 residues. Variable domain in full (rest from reference TRBV5-1 and TRBJ2-1): KAGVTQTPRYLIKTRGQQVTLSCSPISGHRSVSWYQQTPGQGLQFLFEYFSETQRNKGNFPGRFSGRQFSNSRSEMNVSTLELGDSALYLCASSLVGQDLLDEQFFGPGTRLTVL.

The rearrangement joins TRBV5-1 to TRBJ1-6; no clear D. The CDR3 has 17 amino acids. V lost 5 bases, J lost 4 bases, and 19 bases lay in between. Germline CDR1 is SGHRS and CDR2 is YFSETQ. DNA for the CDR3: TGCGCCAGCAGTTTTGGACCCCAGGAGCCTTATAATTCACCCCTCCACTTT. Protein sequence: CASSFGPQEPYNSPLHF.

The V call is TRBV15, the J call TRBJ1-1, with D unresolved. This CDR3 comprises 15 residues. V was clipped by 8 bases and J by 3 bases, with 19 bases between them. The germline V gene has CDR1 LNHNV and CDR2 YYDKDF (reference sequence). The CDR3 spells CATSSPVFPHTEAFF. For the CDR3, the DNA is TGTGCCACCTCCAGTCCCGTGTTTCCACACACTGAAGCTTTCTTT.

The CDR3 region has the DNA TGCAGTGTCGGGGGGGTGGCTGTGGATACGCAGTATTTT. It is translated as CSVGGVAVDTQYF. The V call is TRBV20-1, the J call TRBJ2-3, with 8 nucleotides matching TRBD2. Losses at the gene ends were 7 bases for V and 6 bases for J; bases not matched to a gene: 9. The CDR3 has 13 residues. Germline CDR1 is DFQATT and CDR2 is SNEGSKA (reference sequence).

This chain connects TRBV7-3 to TRBJ2-1, with D tentatively TRBD1 (5 bases). Germline V gene data show CDR1 as SGHTA and CDR2 as FQGTGA. The CDR3 sequence is 12 residues long. V lost 5 bases to trimming and J lost 15 bases, with 17 bases between them. CDR3 coding DNA: TGTGCCAGCAGCACCCAGGCAGGGTCTCCGTTCTTC. This translates into CASSTQAGSPFF.

Written as DNA, the CDR3 is TGTGCCAGCAGCCCCCTTCGGTTAGGGGTCTCCTACAATGAGCAGTTCTTC. This codes for CASSPLRLGVSYNEQFF. The chain recombines TRBV11-2 with TRBJ2-1; TRBD1 might be the D (5 bases). The CDR3 runs 17 residues. Trimming removed 5 bases at V and 0 bases at J, with 17 bases between. CDR1 is SGHAT, CDR2 FQNNGV, per germline.

This chain connects TRBV2 to TRBJ2-3; D remains unclear. V was shortened by 6 bases and J by 10 bases, with 14 bases between the two germline ends. The length of the CDR3 is 12 residues. Germline assignment: CDR1 SNHLY and CDR2 FYNNEI. Written as DNA, the CDR3 is TGTGCCAGCAGCCTCGACGGCCTGTCGCAGTATTTT. This encodes CASSLDGLSQYF.

This chain's CDR3 is CASSLILGSNQPQHF. The CDR3, as DNA: TGTGCCAGCAGCCTTATACTGGGGAGCAATCAGCCCCAGCATTTT. The chain links TRBV4-2 to TRBJ1-5, with D unclear. Trimming removed 4 bases at V and 1 base at J, with 11 bases between. This CDR3 is 15 amino acids long. CDR1 is LGHNA, CDR2 YNFKEQ, per germline.

The chain couples TRBV7-2 to TRBJ1-6; D is undetermined. The CDR3 loop spans 13 amino acids. Between the trimmed V and J ends, which lost 4 bases and 14 bases, there was a span of 15 bases. The germline CDR1 and CDR2 sequences are SGHTA and FQGNSA. The CDR3 region has the DNA TGTGCCAGCAGCTCCGAAACACACCTGTCCCTCCACTTT. Amino acid sequence: CASSSETHLSLHF. The full variable domain, in which reference TRBV7-2 and TRBJ1-6 provide the parts outside the CDR3, is GAGVSQSPSNKVTEKGKDVELRCDPISGHTALYWYRQSLGQGLEFLIYFQGNSAPDKSGLPSDRFSAERTGGSVSTLTIQRTQQEDSAVYLCASSSETHLSLHFGNGTRLTVT.

The chain employs TRBV3-1 and TRBJ2-5; the match to TRBD1 covers 10 bases. Looked up from germline, CDR1 is LGHDT and CDR2 is YNNKEL (reference sequence). The CDR3 extends over 15 amino acids. V trimming: 5 bases; J trimming: 3 bases; junction bases outside the gene matches: 6. The CDR3 coding sequence is TGTGCCAGCAGCTCGGTTGGGACAGGGGAAGAGACCCAGTACTTC. Amino acids: CASSSVGTGEETQYF.

The chain combines TRBV7-3 with TRBJ2-5, with unresolved D. The CDR3 contains 13 residues. Germline loops: CDR1 SGHTA, CDR2 FQGTGA. Trimming removed 3 bases from V and 0 bases from J, with 5 bases in between. CDR3 amino acids: CASSLTHQETQYF. CDR3 nucleotides: TGTGCCAGCAGCTTGACCCACCAAGAGACCCAGTACTTC.

The chain recombines TRBV7-9 with TRBJ2-3; D is uncertain. This CDR3 region has 15 residues. V shed 8 bases and J shed 0 bases, with 15 bases lying between them. The germline gives CDR1 SEHNR, CDR2 FQNEAQ (reference sequence). The CDR3 DNA sequence: TGTGCCAGCTTCAGGTTCTCCCTAAGCACAGATACGCAGTATTTT. Translation: CASFRFSLSTDTQYF.

The gene calls are TRBV20-1 and TRBJ2-2; 7 bases match TRBD2. The CDR3 is 17 residues long. Per the germline V gene, CDR1 is DFQATT and CDR2 is SNEGSKA (reference sequence). The V gene end was trimmed by 0 bases and the J gene end by 8 bases; junction bases not matched to a gene: 15. The chain's CDR3 is CSARDLRTSTSVGELFF. The CDR3 DNA sequence: TGCAGTGCTAGAGATCTTAGGACTAGTACATCGGTTGGGGAGCTGTTTTTT.

The DNA for the CDR3 is TGTGCCAGCAGCTTAGACCGGTTCCAGCAGTTCTTC. This codes for CASSLDRFQQFF. V is TRBV7-9 and J is TRBJ2-1; the D is unclear. The length of the CDR3 is 12 residues. Germline CDR1 is SEHNR and CDR2 is FQNEAQ (reference sequence). Trimming left V 1 base short and J 11 bases short, with 9 bases between.

The V gene is TRBV3-1, the J gene TRBJ1-2; no firm D call. CDR3 size: 12 residues. The V and J ends lost 3 bases and 4 bases respectively, with 6 bases between them. CDR1 and CDR2 (germline): LGHDT, YNNKEL (reference sequence). In DNA, the CDR3 is TGTGCCAGCAGCCAGGCCTCCTATGGCTACACCTTC. It is translated as CASSQASYGYTF.